What follows are 21 T cell receptor beta chains derived from one specimen sequenced in a study of yellow fever vaccine responses in identical twins (dated by TCRdb to about 2018). Library preparation used RT-PCR. Sequencing was carried out with an Illumina HiSeq 2500. TCRdb trimmed public reads at Q25 via fastp, called clones via MiXCR and kept in-frame beta chains. Entries that share a CDR3 protein sequence are merged under the most common genes and DNA. This sample comprises about 23,000 distinct CDR3 sequences, around 77% of them detected only once. Jointly, the top ten make up 4% to 6% of the sample. Here the sequenced sample was T cells from blood (PBMCs), unsorted or a sorted subset (not recorded which), taken before or after yellow fever vaccination (not recorded which). The receptor source for this set is a woman aged 18-29 years who received the yellow fever vaccine. Donor details come from another sample of the same person, matched by shared clones.

The chain uses TRBV7-9 and TRBJ2-2, with D unclear. V was cut by 2 bases and J by 4 bases, with 8 bases left in between. This CDR3 has 14 residues. Germline V gives CDR1 SEHNR, CDR2 FQNEAQ (reference sequence). CDR3 in amino acids: CASSLSTFTGELFF. The CDR3 DNA is TGTGCCAGCAGCTTATCTACGTTCACCGGGGAGCTGTTTTTT.

DNA for the CDR3: TGCAGCGTTAGCCAGGGTATGGCCTACGAGCAGTACGTC. This gives the protein CSVSQGMAYEQYV. The V gene is TRBV29-1, the J gene TRBJ2-7, with D possibly TRBD1 on 5 matching bases. The CDR3 has 13 amino acids. Germline V gives CDR1 SQVTM, CDR2 ANQGSEA. Trimming took 5 bases from V and 2 from J, leaving 13 bases between them.

This clonotype was observed a single time. The J gene is TRBJ1-2, the V gene TRBV20-1; D not certain. V dropped 3 bases and J dropped 3 bases, with 11 bases sitting between them. Germline V gene sequence: CDR1 DFQATT, CDR2 SNEGSKA (reference sequence). The CDR3 is 13 residues long. Here the CDR3 DNA reads TGCAGTGCTAGTTACGGGATTGACTATGGCTACACCTTC. It is translated as CSASYGIDYGYTF.

This chain links TRBV9 with TRBJ2-1; D call uncertain. This CDR3 contains 15 residues. Per the germline V gene, CDR1 is SGDLS and CDR2 is YYNGEE. V dropped 2 bases and J dropped 4 bases, with 13 bases sitting between them. In nucleotides, the CDR3 is TGTGCCAGCAGCGTCCAGCCAGTCCCTTACAATGAGCAGTTCTTC. It specifies CASSVQPVPYNEQFF.

The chain uses TRBV5-1 and TRBJ2-7; D could derive from TRBD1 or TRBD2 (7 bases each). The CDR3 has 15 residues. Looked up from germline, CDR1 is SGHRS and CDR2 is YFSETQ. V lost 4 bases and J lost 0, with 14 bases in between. Here the CDR3 reads CASSPGGVLSYEQYF. The CDR3 nucleotides are TGCGCCAGCAGCCCAGGGGGGGTCCTCTCCTACGAGCAGTACTTC.

V is TRBV9 and J is TRBJ1-1; 7 nucleotides match TRBD1. The CDR3 contains 14 residues. The V segment lost 0 bases and the J segment 6 bases; nucleotides outside the gene matches: 5. Germline CDR1 reads SGDLS; CDR2 reads YYNGEE. The CDR3 DNA sequence: TGTGCCAGCAGCGTAGGACAGGGAAGCCCTGAAGCTTTCTTT. It translates to CASSVGQGSPEAFF. Full variable domain (remainder filled in from reference TRBV9 and TRBJ1-1): DSGVTQTPKHLITATGQRVTLRCSPRSGDLSVYWYQQSLDQGLQFLIQYYNGEERAKGNILERFSAQQFPDLHSELNLSSLELGDSALYFCASSVGQGSPEAFFGQGTRLTVV.

The genes are TRBV7-9 and TRBJ1-5; the D is unclear. The CDR3 spans 16 residues. Germline values: CDR1 SEHNR, CDR2 FQNEAQ (reference sequence). V was trimmed by 2 bases and J by 0 bases, leaving 11 bases between them. Written as DNA, the CDR3 is TGTGCCAGCAGCTTACCGACAACCGATAGCAATCAGCCCCAGCATTTT. The encoded protein is CASSLPTTDSNQPQHF. Supplemented by reference TRBV7-9 and TRBJ1-5, the full variable domain reads DTGVSQNPRHKITKRGQNVTFRCDPISEHNRLYWYRQTLGQGPEFLTYFQNEAQLEKSRLLSDRFSAERPKGSFSTLEIQRTEQGDSAMYLCASSLPTTDSNQPQHFGDGTRLSIL.

This chain joins TRBV2 and TRBJ2-3, with D perhaps being TRBD1 or TRBD2 (5 bases each). The V gene's germline CDR1 is SNHLY and CDR2 FYNNEI. This CDR3 spans 16 amino acids. The ends were cut back, 7 bases at V and 1 base at J, with 18 bases in the middle. In nucleotides, the CDR3 is TGTGCCAGCACACCCACCGGGACGTTTCGCACAGATACGCAGTATTTT. Amino acids: CASTPTGTFRTDTQYF.

The rearrangement uses TRBV11-3 and TRBJ2-7, with D hard to call. Germline V gene sequence: CDR1 SGHNT, CDR2 YENEEA. There are 14 residues in the CDR3. V dropped 5 bases and J dropped 0 bases, with 11 bases sitting between them. The CDR3, as DNA: TGTGCCAGCAGCCCCCGTGCGTACTCCTACGAGCAGTACGTC. It codes for CASSPRAYSYEQYV.

This chain joins TRBV13 and TRBJ2-1; D is possibly TRBD2 (5 bases). V shed 7 bases and J shed 3 bases, with 10 bases lying between them. This CDR3 contains 13 residues. Germline V gene lookup returns CDR1 PRHDT and CDR2 FYEKMQ (reference sequence). CDR3 DNA: TGTGCCAGCATGCCTGAGGGCTACAATGAGCAGTTCTTC. Translated, it gives CASMPEGYNEQFF.

Only one count was recorded for this clonotype. The chain links TRBV2 to TRBJ2-7, with 7 bases aligning to TRBD1. Germline loops: CDR1 SNHLY, CDR2 FYNNEI. V was clipped by 6 bases and J by 4 bases; unmatched bases: 3. This CDR3 has 12 amino acids. CDR3 loop: CASRDRNYEQYV. The CDR3 nucleotides read TGTGCCAGCAGGGACAGGAATTACGAGCAGTACGTC.

The V call is TRBV23-1, the J call TRBJ2-7; D gene uncertain. TRBV23-1 is reported as an ORF; its role is uncertain. The CDR3 runs 11 residues. V gave up 6 bases and J gave up 2 bases, with 5 bases separating them. The CDR3 is CASSPTYEQYV. The DNA for the CDR3 is TGCGCCAGCAGCCCCACCTACGAGCAGTACGTC.

The chain has TRBV29-1 and TRBJ1-1, with D uncertain. The CDR3 contains 13 residues. Germline CDR1 and CDR2: SQVTM and ANQGSEA. The V end was cut by 7 bases, the J end by 5 bases, with 17 bases between. The CDR3 protein is CSGSLGQRTEAFF. CDR3 in DNA: TGCAGCGGGAGCCTCGGGCAGAGGACTGAAGCTTTCTTT. Together with reference TRBV29-1 and TRBJ1-1, the CDR3 gives the full variable domain: SAVISQKPSRDICQRGTSLTIQCQVDSQVTMMFWYRQQPGQSLTLIATANQGSEATYESGFVIDKFPISRPNLTFSTLTVSNMSPEDSSIYLCSGSLGQRTEAFFGQGTRLTVV.

The V gene is TRBV20-1, the J gene TRBJ2-1; D is possibly TRBD2 (6 bases). V shed 8 bases and J shed 9 bases, with 17 bases lying between them. This CDR3 spans 12 amino acids. Germline V CDR1 and CDR2: DFQATT, SNEGSKA (reference sequence). The chain's CDR3 is CSLPRGYREQFF. CDR3 DNA: TGCAGTCTCCCTCGGGGGTACCGTGAGCAGTTCTTC.

V usage is TRBV15 and J usage is TRBJ2-3; TRBD1 agrees at 8 bases. The V gene's germline CDR1 is LNHNV and CDR2 YYDKDF (reference sequence). CDR3 size: 16 residues. V shed 0 bases, J shed 4 bases, and the junction held 6 bases outside the gene matches. The CDR3, as DNA: TGTGCCACCAGCAGAGATCAGGGGGCAGGGTCAGATACGCAGTATTTT. Translation gives CATSRDQGAGSDTQYF.

The chain joins TRBV3-1 to TRBJ2-1; the D is unclear. CDR3 length equals 15 residues. V gave up 5 bases and J gave up 1 base, with 12 bases separating them. The germline CDR1 and CDR2 sequences are LGHDT and YNNKEL (reference sequence). CDR3 coding DNA: TGTGCCAGCAGCGCAAATACGGAGTCCTACAATGAGCAGTTCTTC. Protein sequence: CASSANTESYNEQFF.

This clonotype occurred a few times. The V and J genes are TRBV23-1 and TRBJ2-5; the D is unclear. TRBV23-1 is flagged as an ORF with uncertain function. The CDR3 loop spans 17 amino acids. V lost 2 bases, J lost 0 bases, and 16 bases lay in between. The CDR3 reads CASSQRFRRAYQETQYF. The CDR3 DNA reads TGCGCCAGCAGTCAAAGGTTCCGTCGGGCCTACCAAGAGACCCAGTACTTC.

This chain uses TRBV7-9 with TRBJ2-1; TRBD2 aligns across 11 bases. The CDR3 totals 14 residues. In germline, CDR1 is SEHNR, CDR2 FQNEAQ (reference sequence). V shed 6 bases, J shed 7 bases, and the junction held 5 bases outside the gene matches. The CDR3 is CASRAGTSGNEQFF. CDR3 nucleotides: TGTGCCAGCAGAGCCGGGACTAGCGGTAATGAGCAGTTCTTC.

The chain uses TRBV5-1 and TRBJ1-3, with D maybe TRBD1 (6 bases). The CDR3 covers 14 residues. Germline CDR1 is SGHRS and CDR2 is YFSETQ. The germline V and J ends were trimmed by 4 bases and 4 bases, with 12 bases remaining between them. The DNA of the CDR3 is TGCGCCAGCAGCCAGACAGGTGAAGGAAACACCATATATTTT. It codes for CASSQTGEGNTIYF.

This clonotype was recorded a few times. The genes are TRBV2 and TRBJ1-1, with a weak D call TRBD1 (5 bases). Trimming stripped 5 bases from V and 1 base from J, with 11 bases between. Germline V gene sequence: CDR1 SNHLY, CDR2 FYNNEI. CDR3 size: 14 residues. In DNA, the CDR3 is TGTGCCAGCAGTCTGGGGGGGGAGAACACTGAAGCTTTCTTT. Translation: CASSLGGENTEAFF.

J is TRBJ2-5 and V is TRBV18, with TRBD1 matching over 7 bases. Germline V CDR1 and CDR2: KGHSH, LQKENI. The CDR3 has 14 amino acids. V was clipped by 4 bases and J by 4 bases; unmatched bases: 6. This CDR3 reads CASSRRQGGETQYF. The DNA for the CDR3 is TGTGCCAGCTCACGCAGACAGGGCGGAGAGACCCAGTACTTC.